Described below is a single T cell receptor (beta chain) sequence and its context. No antigen is known for it. These data belong to a study of T cells in narcolepsy. In the study overall: Enrolled donors included narcolepsy type 1 or type 2 patients and healthy controls.

Study results and limitations: Comparing one patient's CSF and blood CD4+ clonotypes highlighted HCRT- and TRIB2-specific autoreactive clonotypes.

The repertoire was sequenced with immunoSEQ multiplex PCR; TCRdb's copy has only in-frame clones and lacks some. The data contain tens of thousands of clones, 79% of them seen just once; the ten biggest clones take up 6.6%. Germline V gene data show CDR1 as SQVTM and CDR2 as ANQGSEA. V shed 6 bases, J shed 7 bases, and the junction held 10 bases outside the gene matches. This CDR3 is built from 13 residues. The sequencing sample was made of memory (CD45RA-) CD4+ T cells from blood. This sequence was found in a human donor in good health. This chain links TRBV29-1 with TRBJ2-7; 9 nucleotides line up with TRBD1. CDR3 DNA: TGCAGCGTCCCGGGACAGGGTACGAAGGAGCAGTACTTC. Translated: CSVPGQGTKEQYF.